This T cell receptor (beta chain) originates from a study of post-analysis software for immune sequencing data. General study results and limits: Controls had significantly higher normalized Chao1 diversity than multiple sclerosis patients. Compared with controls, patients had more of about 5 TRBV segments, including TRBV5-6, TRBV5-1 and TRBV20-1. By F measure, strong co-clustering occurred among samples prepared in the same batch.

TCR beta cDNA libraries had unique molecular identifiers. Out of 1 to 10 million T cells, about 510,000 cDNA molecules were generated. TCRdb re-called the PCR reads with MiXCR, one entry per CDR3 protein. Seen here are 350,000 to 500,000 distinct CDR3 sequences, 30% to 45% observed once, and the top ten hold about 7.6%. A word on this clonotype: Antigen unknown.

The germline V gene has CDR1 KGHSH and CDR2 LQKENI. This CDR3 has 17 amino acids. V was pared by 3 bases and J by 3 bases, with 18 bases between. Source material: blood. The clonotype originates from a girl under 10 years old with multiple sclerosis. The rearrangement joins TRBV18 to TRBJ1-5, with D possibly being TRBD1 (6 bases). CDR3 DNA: TGTGCCAGCTCACCGGCCGCAGGGGCGACCTTCAATCAGCCCCAGCATTTT. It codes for CASSPAAGATFNQPQHF.